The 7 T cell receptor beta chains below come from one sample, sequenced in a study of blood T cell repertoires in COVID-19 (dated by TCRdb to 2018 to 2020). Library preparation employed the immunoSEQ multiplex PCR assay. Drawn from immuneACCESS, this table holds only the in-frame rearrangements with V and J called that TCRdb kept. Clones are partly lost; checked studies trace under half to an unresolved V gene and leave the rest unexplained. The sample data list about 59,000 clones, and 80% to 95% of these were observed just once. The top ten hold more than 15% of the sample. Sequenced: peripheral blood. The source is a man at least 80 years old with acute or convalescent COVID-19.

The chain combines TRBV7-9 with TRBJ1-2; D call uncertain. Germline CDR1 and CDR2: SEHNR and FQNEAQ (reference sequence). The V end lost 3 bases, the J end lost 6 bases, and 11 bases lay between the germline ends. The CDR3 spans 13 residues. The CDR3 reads CASSLFPPDGYTF. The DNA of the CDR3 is TGTGCCAGCAGCTTGTTTCCCCCTGATGGCTACACCTTC.

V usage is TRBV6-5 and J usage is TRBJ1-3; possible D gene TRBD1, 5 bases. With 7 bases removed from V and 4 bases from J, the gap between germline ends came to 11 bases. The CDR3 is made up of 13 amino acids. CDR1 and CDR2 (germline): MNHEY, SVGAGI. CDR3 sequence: CASISRAGNTIYF. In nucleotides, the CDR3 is TGTGCCAGCATCAGCAGGGCCGGAAACACCATATATTTT.

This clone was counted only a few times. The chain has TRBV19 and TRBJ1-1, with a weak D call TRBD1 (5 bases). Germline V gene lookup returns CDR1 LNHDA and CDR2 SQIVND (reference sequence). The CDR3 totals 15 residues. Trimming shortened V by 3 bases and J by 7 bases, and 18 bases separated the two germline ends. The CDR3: CASSIAGIKYGEAFF. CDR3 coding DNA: TGTGCCAGTAGTATTGCAGGGATAAAATACGGTGAAGCTTTCTTT.

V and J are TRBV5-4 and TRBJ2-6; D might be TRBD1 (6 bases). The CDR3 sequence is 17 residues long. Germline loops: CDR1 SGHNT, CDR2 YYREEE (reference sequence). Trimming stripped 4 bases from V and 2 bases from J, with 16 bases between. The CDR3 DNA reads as TGTGCCAGCAGCGCGGAAACGACAGGTACTGGGGCCAACGTCCTGACTTTC. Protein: CASSAETTGTGANVLTF. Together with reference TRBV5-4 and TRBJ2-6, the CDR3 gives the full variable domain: ETGVTQSPTHLIKTRGQQVTLRCSSQSGHNTVSWYQQALGQGPQFIFQYYREEENGRGNFPPRFSGLQFPNYSSELNVNALELDDSALYLCASSAETTGTGANVLTFGAGSRLTVL.

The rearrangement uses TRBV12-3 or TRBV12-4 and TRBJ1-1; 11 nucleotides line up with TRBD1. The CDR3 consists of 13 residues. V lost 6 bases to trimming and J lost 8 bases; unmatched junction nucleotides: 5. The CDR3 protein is CASSGQGAWEAFF. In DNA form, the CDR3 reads TGTGCCAGCAGCGGACAGGGGGCGTGGGAAGCTTTCTTT.

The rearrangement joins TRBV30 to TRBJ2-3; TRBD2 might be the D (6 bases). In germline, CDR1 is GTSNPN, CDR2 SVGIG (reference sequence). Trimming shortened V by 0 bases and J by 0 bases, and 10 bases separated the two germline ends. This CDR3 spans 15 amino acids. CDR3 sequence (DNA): TGTGCCTGGAGTGTAGGTGGGACTAGCACAGATACGCAGTATTTT. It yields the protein CAWSVGGTSTDTQYF.

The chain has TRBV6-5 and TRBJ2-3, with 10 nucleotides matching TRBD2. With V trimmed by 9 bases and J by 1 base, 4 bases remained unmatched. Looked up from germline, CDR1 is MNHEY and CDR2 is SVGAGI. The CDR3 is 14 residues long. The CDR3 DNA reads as TGTGCCAGTTCCCTAGCGGGGGGCACAGATACGCAGTATTTT. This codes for CASSLAGGTDTQYF.